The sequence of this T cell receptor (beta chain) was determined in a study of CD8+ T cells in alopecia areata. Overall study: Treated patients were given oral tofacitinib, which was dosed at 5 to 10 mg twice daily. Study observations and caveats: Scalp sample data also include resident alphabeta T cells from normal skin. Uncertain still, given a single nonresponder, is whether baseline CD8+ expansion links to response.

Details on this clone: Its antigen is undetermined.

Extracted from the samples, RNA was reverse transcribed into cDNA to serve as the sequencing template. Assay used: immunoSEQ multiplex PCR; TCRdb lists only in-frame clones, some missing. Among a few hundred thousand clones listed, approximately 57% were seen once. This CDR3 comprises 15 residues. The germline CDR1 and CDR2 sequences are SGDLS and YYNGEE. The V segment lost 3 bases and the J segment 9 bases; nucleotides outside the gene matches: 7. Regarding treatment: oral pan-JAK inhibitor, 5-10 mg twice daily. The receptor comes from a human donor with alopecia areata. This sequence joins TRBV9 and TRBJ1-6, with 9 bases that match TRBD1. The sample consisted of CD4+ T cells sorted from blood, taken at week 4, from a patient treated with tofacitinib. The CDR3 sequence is CASSGSGTGSSPLHF. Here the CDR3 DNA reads TGTGCCAGCAGCGGATCCGGGACAGGGTCTTCACCCCTCCACTTT.